What follows is one T cell receptor (beta chain) and its context. What it binds is not known. These data are taken from a study of cytomegalovirus exposure and HLA in healthy donors. Study-wide background: Most donors, roughly 84% of a few hundred genotyped, fell in the Caucasian-associated ancestry cluster.

The germline V and J ends were trimmed by 0 bases and 0 bases, with 10 bases remaining between them. CDR3 length equals 15 residues. CDR1 and CDR2 from the germline V gene are SGDLS and YYNGEE. Whole-study results and caveats: CMV serostatus was the only immune exposure information that was available. Prior analysis indicated that the majority of TCR beta V segments exhibited productivity approximately 90% or approximately 30% of the time. The authors later linked a missense DCLRE1C variant to TCR beta V- and J-gene trimming.

The PCR used 60 Vbeta and 13 Jbeta primers. The repertoire was sequenced with immunoSEQ multiplex PCR; TCRdb's copy has only in-frame clones and lacks some. The sample records fewer than 200,000 clones, roughly 75% being singletons. Input material: PBMCs. This sequence was found in a male donor in good health and CMV-seronegative. The chain is built from TRBV9 and TRBJ2-7; a weak D match, TRBD2 (6 bases). The CDR3 bases are TGTGCCAGCAGCGTAGGAATGGACTACTCCTACGAGCAGTACTTC. It is translated as CASSVGMDYSYEQYF.